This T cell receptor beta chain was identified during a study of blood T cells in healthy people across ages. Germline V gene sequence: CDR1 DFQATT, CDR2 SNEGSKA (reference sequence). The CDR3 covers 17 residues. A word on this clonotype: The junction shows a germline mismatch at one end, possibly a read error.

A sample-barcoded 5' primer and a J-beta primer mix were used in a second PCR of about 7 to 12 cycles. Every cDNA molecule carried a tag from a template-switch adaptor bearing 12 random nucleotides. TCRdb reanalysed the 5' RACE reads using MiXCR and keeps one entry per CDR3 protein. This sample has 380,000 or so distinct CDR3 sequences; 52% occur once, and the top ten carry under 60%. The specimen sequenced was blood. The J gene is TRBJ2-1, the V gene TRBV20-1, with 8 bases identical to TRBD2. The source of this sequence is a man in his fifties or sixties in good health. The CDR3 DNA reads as TGCAGTGCTGGAGATCGTCCGGCGGGGGGCTCCTACAATGAGCAGTTCTTC. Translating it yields CSAGDRPAGGSYNEQFF.